The text below deals with one TCR beta chain. This entry belongs to a study of shared clonotypes between healthy human individuals. There are 18 residues in the CDR3. Profiling relied on immunoSEQ multiplex PCR, and the TCRdb table lists in-frame clones only, not all of them. The sample includes about 120,000 clones, approximately 70% seen only once; the top ten take approximately 23%. V usage is TRBV21-1 and J usage is TRBJ2-1; the table's D call, TRBD2, has no DNA check behind it. TRBV21-1 is a pseudogene locus. The sequence was collected from a woman aged 25 to 39 in good health. What was sequenced was memory CD8+ T cells sorted from blood. Subset in this sample: CD45RO+ cells pooled with CCR7-negative TemRA cells. The CDR3 reads CASSTPGTSGRAVYEQFF. The CDR3 DNA reads as TGTGCCAGCAGCACACCCGGGACTAGCGGGAGGGCCGTGTATGAGCAGTTCTTC.